These T cell receptor beta chains were read from a single sample in a study of shared clonotypes between healthy human individuals. Sequencing used immunoSEQ multiplex PCR; TCRdb keeps in-frame clones, though not all of them. Of approximately 1.9 million clones in the sample, around 93% were seen once. The sequencing input was naive CD8+ T cells from PBMCs. These receptor sequences come from a man aged 18 to 29 in good health. Some clones in this sample may be carry-over from other donors' samples. Each CDR3 is given with its conserved first and last residue. D genes are given only for firm matches. Expanded clones get a size class; other rows say once, few or many, or leave the size out.

size: .; D: .; J: TRBJ2-7; V: TRBV27; CDR3: CASSLFPGEGSYEQYF; DNA: TGTGCCAGCAGTTTATTTCCGGGCGAGGGCTCCTACGAGCAGTACTTC
size: .; D: TRBD1; J: TRBJ2-7; V: TRBV7-6; CDR3: CASSPRSQPGQVTYEQYF; DNA: TGTGCCAGCAGCCCCAGATCTCAACCCGGACAGGTGACCTACGAGCAGTACTTC
size: .; D: .; J: TRBJ2-7; V: TRBV5-6; CDR3: CASSLLVEAEQYF; DNA: TGTGCCAGCAGCTTATTAGTTGAGGCGGAGCAGTACTTC
size: .; D: .; J: TRBJ1-1; V: TRBV12-5; CDR3: CASGGDGVEAFF; DNA: TGTGCTAGTGGTGGGGACGGGGTGGAAGCTTTCTTT
size: .; D: TRBD2; J: TRBJ2-7; V: TRBV10-3; CDR3: CAISGAGGPPYEQYF; DNA: TGTGCCATCAGTGGAGCGGGAGGGCCACCCTACGAGCAGTACTTC
size: .; D: .; J: TRBJ2-7; V: TRBV4-1; CDR3: CASSQHGGSYEQYF; DNA: TGCGCCAGCAGCCAACACGGGGGCAGCTACGAGCAGTACTTC
size: .; D: .; J: TRBJ2-1; V: TRBV7-9; CDR3: CASSLSPVGVAQYNEQFF; DNA: TGTGCCAGCAGCTTATCCCCTGTCGGGGTAGCGCAATACAATGAGCAGTTCTTC
size: few; D: .; J: TRBJ1-5; V: TRBV10-3; CDR3: CAIGRQPQHF; DNA: TGTGCCATCGGTCGACAGCCCCAGCATTTT
size: .; D: .; J: TRBJ1-4; V: TRBV11-2; CDR3: CASRGLTNEKLFF; DNA: TGTGCCAGCAGGGGTCTAACTAATGAAAAACTGTTTTTT
size: .; D: .; J: TRBJ2-1; V: TRBV4-1; CDR3: CASSQDTRQLTYNEQFF; DNA: TGCGCCAGCAGCCAAGATACGCGGCAGCTTACCTACAATGAGCAGTTCTTC
size: .; D: .; J: TRBJ2-7; V: TRBV7-9; CDR3: CASSPRDINYEQYF; DNA: TGTGCCAGCAGCCCACGGGACATCAACTACGAGCAGTACTTC
size: .; D: TRBD1; J: TRBJ2-7; V: TRBV27; CDR3: CASSRYRDSSYEQYF; DNA: TGTGCCAGCAGCCGCTACCGGGACAGCTCCTACGAGCAGTACTTC
size: .; D: TRBD1; J: TRBJ2-5; V: TRBV5-4; CDR3: CASSLARTGQETQYF; DNA: TGTGCCAGCAGCTTGGCAAGGACAGGGCAGGAGACCCAGTACTTC
size: once; D: .; J: TRBJ2-5; V: TRBV27; CDR3: CASSPIPPETQYF; DNA: TGTGCCAGCAGTCCCATTCCCCCGGAGACCCAGTACTTC
size: once; D: TRBD2; J: TRBJ2-1; V: TRBV6-4; CDR3: CASSTSGRARGNEQFF; DNA: TGTGCCAGCAGTACTAGCGGGAGGGCCCGGGGCAATGAGCAGTTCTTC
size: .; D: TRBD1; J: TRBJ1-2; V: TRBV5-6; CDR3: CASSPNQRSRDRVFYGYTF; DNA: TGTGCCAGCAGCCCCAACCAACGGAGCCGGGACAGGGTCTTTTATGGCTACACCTTC
size: .; D: .; J: TRBJ2-7; V: TRBV9; CDR3: CASSVGPGPNYEQYF; DNA: TGTGCCAGCAGCGTAGGTCCGGGACCTAATTACGAGCAGTACTTC
size: .; D: TRBD1; J: TRBJ1-2; V: TRBV10-3; CDR3: CASRLGQGDYGYTF; DNA: TGTGCCTCACGCTTGGGACAGGGGGATTATGGCTACACCTTC
size: .; D: TRBD2; J: TRBJ2-5; V: TRBV27; CDR3: CASSSRREIVAETQYF; DNA: TGTGCCAGCAGTTCTCGGCGGGAGATCGTCGCGGAGACCCAGTACTTC
size: .; D: TRBD1; J: TRBJ2-7; V: TRBV27; CDR3: CASSFTGTGLYEQYF; DNA: TGTGCCAGCAGTTTTACCGGGACAGGCCTTTACGAGCAGTACTTC